These 3 T cell receptor beta chains were sequenced from one sample in a study of post-analysis software for immune sequencing data. Findings of the study overall: Relative to controls, patients had about five TRBV segments at higher frequency, with TRBV5-6, TRBV5-1 and TRBV20-1 among these.

These receptors lack a known antigen. Unique molecular identifiers tagged the TCR beta cDNA libraries. A single record per CDR3 protein comes from TCRdb applying MiXCR to the PCR reads. The table records approximately 730,000 distinct CDR3 sequences, around 45% of them present only once. Sequencing was done on a sample of blood. Source of these receptors: a girl aged 5-17 years with multiple sclerosis.

V and J are TRBV2 and TRBJ2-5; 8 nucleotides agree with TRBD1. CDR3 length equals 16 residues. J lost 0 bases, V lost 8 bases, and 11 bases had no gene match. Per the germline V gene, CDR1 is SNHLY and CDR2 is FYNNEI. In DNA, the CDR3 is TGTGCCAGCCACCTATCCGGGACAGGCAACCAAGAGACCCAGTACTTC. Translation: CASHLSGTGNQETQYF.

This rearrangement joins TRBV7-9 to TRBJ2-1; D call uncertain. V shed 2 bases and J shed 5 bases, with 13 bases lying between them. CDR1 is SEHNR, CDR2 FQNEAQ, per germline (reference sequence). The CDR3 is 15 amino acids. The CDR3, as DNA: TGTGCCAGCAGCTTATTAGACCAACCCGACAATGAGCAGTTCTTC. It codes for CASSLLDQPDNEQFF.

This clonotype was found a few times. The rearrangement links TRBV12-3 or TRBV12-4 to TRBJ1-5, with 10 positions matching TRBD1. Trimming removed 7 bases from V and 5 bases from J; junction bases left unmatched: 5. This CDR3 comprises 14 residues. CDR3 in DNA: TGTGCCAGCACGGGACAGGGGAGGGATCAGCCCCAGCATTTT. This codes for CASTGQGRDQPQHF.